Listed below are T cell receptor beta chains from one sample, sequenced in a study of CD4 T cell repertoires in COVID-19. Generated by immunoSEQ multiplex PCR, the TCRdb table keeps only in-frame clones and is missing some. The table shows about 24,000 clones, with over 90% occurring only once. The sample consisted of circulating follicular helper CD4+ T cells (cTfh) from blood, taken before the COVID-19 pandemic. The receptors derive from a human donor who had COVID-19. Both conserved end residues are part of each CDR3. The D gene is left open where the match is weak. Not every row has a clone size; where given, it reads once, few, many or a size class.

>.|TRBJ1-1|.|TRBV11-2
CASSLSGGHTEAFF
TGTGCCAGCAGCTTATCCGGGGGTCACACTGAAGCTTTCTTT
>.|TRBJ2-1|.|TRBV7-8
CASSPRQGLGQFF
TGTGCCAGCAGCCCCCGGCAGGGCTTGGGGCAGTTCTTC
>.|TRBJ2-6|.|TRBV30
CAWSVPVTGANVLTF
TGTGCCTGGAGTGTTCCAGTGACTGGGGCCAACGTCCTGACTTTC
>.|TRBJ2-5|TRBD1|TRBV9
CASSGFTTGIETQYF
TGTGCCAGCAGCGGATTCACGACAGGGATAGAGACCCAGTACTTC
>.|TRBJ1-5|.|TRBV9
CASSPEGGSGQPQHF
TGTGCCAGCAGCCCCGAGGGCGGGTCCGGTCAGCCCCAGCATTTT
>.|TRBJ1-5|.|TRBV23-1
CASSQGGLPGQPQHF
TGCGCCAGCAGTCAAGGTGGCCTCCCAGGCCAGCCCCAGCATTTT
>once|TRBJ1-4|.|TRBV11-2
CASTGVGEKLFF
TGTGCCAGCACAGGGGTTGGGGAAAAACTGTTTTTT
>.|TRBJ2-1|TRBD2|TRBV18
CASSPPSGNNNEQFF
TGTGCCAGCTCACCACCTAGCGGGAACAACAATGAGCAGTTCTTC
>.|TRBJ2-7|TRBD2|TRBV7-9
CASSYHTSGGYEQYF
TGTGCCAGCAGCTACCACACTAGCGGAGGCTACGAGCAGTACTTC
>.|TRBJ2-5|TRBD2|TRBV13
CASREAGRTKETQYF
TGTGCCAGCAGGGAAGCGGGAAGGACCAAAGAGACCCAGTACTTC
>.|TRBJ2-1|TRBD2|TRBV29-1
CSVGVGGAPTEQFF
TGCAGCGTTGGCGTCGGGGGGGCACCGACCGAGCAGTTCTTC
>.|TRBJ2-7|.|TRBV5-1
CASSIQTGSPEQYF
TGCGCCAGCAGCATACAGACAGGATCCCCCGAGCAGTACTTC
>.|TRBJ2-7|TRBD1|TRBV6-1
CASSERGAGGEQYF
TGTGCCAGCAGTGAAAGAGGGGCAGGGGGCGAGCAGTACTTC
>.|TRBJ2-7|TRBD1|TRBV12-5
CASGLPRTRPTGETYEQYF
TGTGCTAGTGGTTTGCCGAGGACCCGCCCGACAGGGGAAACCTACGAGCAGTACTTC
>.|TRBJ2-7|.|TRBV7-3
CASSSAPGYEQYF
TGTGCCAGCAGCTCCGCACCGGGCTACGAGCAGTACTTC
>once|TRBJ1-2|.|TRBV2
CASSEAYILYGYTF
TGTGCCAGCAGTGAAGCGTACATCCTCTATGGCTACACCTTC
>.|TRBJ1-3|TRBD1|TRBV6-5
CASSYGQVGNTIYF
TGTGCCAGCAGTTACGGACAGGTCGGAAACACCATATATTTT
>.|TRBJ2-5|.|TRBV6-5
CASSPTRYQETQYF
TGTGCCAGCAGTCCAACCCGGTACCAAGAGACCCAGTACTTC
>.|TRBJ1-6|.|TRBV7-3
CASSGHPQGPRGSPLHF
TGTGCCAGCAGCGGTCACCCCCAGGGCCCTAGGGGTTCACCCCTCCACTTT
>.|TRBJ1-2|TRBD1|TRBV18
CASSPQGAPNYGYTF
TGTGCCAGCTCACCCCAGGGGGCGCCTAACTATGGCTACACCTTC
>.|TRBJ1-5|TRBD1|TRBV5-1
CASSPGGTGDYSNQPQHF
TGCGCCAGCAGCCCGGGCGGGACAGGGGACTATAGCAATCAGCCCCAGCATTTT
>.|TRBJ2-3|TRBD2|TRBV28
CASTLTSGRTSTDTQYF
TGTGCCAGCACCCTGACTAGCGGGAGAACTAGCACAGATACGCAGTATTTT
>.|TRBJ1-1|TRBD1|TRBV6-1
CASSQGGTEAFF
TGTGCCAGCAGCCAGGGGGGCACTGAAGCTTTCTTT
>.|TRBJ2-1|TRBD1|TRBV5-1
CASSFLFDQGADEQFF
TGCGCCAGCAGCTTCCTTTTTGATCAGGGGGCGGATGAGCAGTTCTTC
>.|TRBJ1-6|.|TRBV6-4
CASTAGLGSPLHF
TGTGCCAGCACTGCGGGGCTCGGTTCACCCCTCCACTTT
>.|TRBJ2-7|.|TRBV7-2
CASSQQGSNEQYF
TGTGCCAGCAGCCAACAGGGCTCCAACGAGCAGTACTTC
>.|TRBJ2-7|TRBD2|TRBV19
CASSISGTSASYEQYF
TGTGCCAGTAGTATATCCGGGACTAGCGCCTCCTACGAGCAGTACTTC
>.|TRBJ2-7|.|TRBV18
CASSPRSTFEQYF
TGTGCCAGCTCACCACGGAGCACCTTCGAGCAGTACTTC
>.|TRBJ1-5|.|TRBV11-2
CASSLDGGLSNQPQHF
TGTGCCAGCAGCTTAGATGGAGGGCTTAGCAATCAGCCCCAGCATTTT